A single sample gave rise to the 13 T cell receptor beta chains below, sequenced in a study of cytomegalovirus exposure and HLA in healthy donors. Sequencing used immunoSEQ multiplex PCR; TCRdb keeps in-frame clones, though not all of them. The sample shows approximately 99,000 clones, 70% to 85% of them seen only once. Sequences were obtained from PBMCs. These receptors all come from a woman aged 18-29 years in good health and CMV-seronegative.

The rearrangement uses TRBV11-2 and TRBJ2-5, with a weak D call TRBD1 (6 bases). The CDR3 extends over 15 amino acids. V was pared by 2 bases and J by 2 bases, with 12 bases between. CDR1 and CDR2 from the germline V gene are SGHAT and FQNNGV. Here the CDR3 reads CASSLTLGQQETQYF. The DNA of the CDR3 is TGTGCCAGCAGCTTAACCTTGGGACAACAAGAGACCCAGTACTTC.

The CDR3 loop is CASSQYRVSGNTIYF. In DNA form, the CDR3 reads TGCGCCAGCAGCCAATACAGGGTATCTGGAAACACCATATATTTT. The chain uses TRBV4-1 and TRBJ1-3; maybe TRBD1 (6 bases). V was clipped by 2 bases and J by 1 base, with 9 bases between them. The CDR3 has 15 amino acids. CDR1 is MGHRA, CDR2 YSYEKL, per germline.

CDR3 residues: CASSEALWSEAFF. The CDR3 bases are TGTGCCAGCAGTGAAGCGCTTTGGAGTGAAGCTTTCTTT. This chain uses TRBV2 with TRBJ1-1, with D uncertain. V dropped 0 bases and J dropped 7 bases, with 9 bases sitting between them. This CDR3 region has 13 residues. Germline CDR1 reads SNHLY; CDR2 reads FYNNEI.

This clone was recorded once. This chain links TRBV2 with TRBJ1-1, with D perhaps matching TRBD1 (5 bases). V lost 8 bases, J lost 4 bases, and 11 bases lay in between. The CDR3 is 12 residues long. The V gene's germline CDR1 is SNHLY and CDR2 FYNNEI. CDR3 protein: CASGRGGTEAFF. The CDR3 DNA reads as TGTGCCAGCGGGCGCGGGGGCACTGAAGCTTTCTTT. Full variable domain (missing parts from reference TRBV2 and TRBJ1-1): EPEVTQTPSHQVTQMGQEVILRCVPISNHLYFYWYRQILGQKVEFLVSFYNNEISEKSEIFDDQFSVERPDGSNFTLKIRSTKLEDSAMYFCASGRGGTEAFFGQGTRLTVV.

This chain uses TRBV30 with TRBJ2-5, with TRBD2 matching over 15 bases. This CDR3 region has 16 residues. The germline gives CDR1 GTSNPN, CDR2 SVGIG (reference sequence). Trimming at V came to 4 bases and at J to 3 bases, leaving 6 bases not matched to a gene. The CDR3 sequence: CAWKGLAGGLKETQYF. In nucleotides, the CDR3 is TGTGCCTGGAAGGGACTAGCGGGGGGACTTAAAGAGACCCAGTACTTC.

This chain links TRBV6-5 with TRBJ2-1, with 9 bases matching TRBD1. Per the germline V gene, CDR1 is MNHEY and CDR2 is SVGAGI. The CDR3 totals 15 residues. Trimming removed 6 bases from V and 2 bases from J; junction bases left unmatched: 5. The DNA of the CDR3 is TGTGCCAGCAGACTCGGACAGGGGCCCTACAATGAGCAGTTCTTC. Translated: CASRLGQGPYNEQFF.

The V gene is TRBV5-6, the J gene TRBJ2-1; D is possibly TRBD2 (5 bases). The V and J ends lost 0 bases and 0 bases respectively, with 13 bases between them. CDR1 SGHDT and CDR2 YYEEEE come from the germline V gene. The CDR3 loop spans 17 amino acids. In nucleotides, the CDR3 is TGTGCCAGCAGCTTGGCCCGGAGAGGGAGCTCCTACAATGAGCAGTTCTTC. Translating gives CASSLARRGSSYNEQFF.

The DNA of the CDR3 is TGTGCCAGCAGCAACGACAGGGGGCCCTACGAGCAGTACTTC. This sequence encodes CASSNDRGPYEQYF. V and J are TRBV27 and TRBJ2-7; TRBD1 aligns across 10 bases. This CDR3 has 14 residues. Germline loops: CDR1 MNHEY, CDR2 SMNVEV (reference sequence). The V and J ends lost 6 bases and 2 bases, in that order; junction bases with no gene match: 4.

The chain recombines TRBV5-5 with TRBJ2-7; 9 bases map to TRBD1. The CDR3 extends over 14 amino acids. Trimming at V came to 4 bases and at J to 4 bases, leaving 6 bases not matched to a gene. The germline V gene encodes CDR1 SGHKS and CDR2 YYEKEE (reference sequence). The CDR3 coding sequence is TGTGCCAGCAGCCTGGGACAGGGTGGGTACGAGCAGTACTTC. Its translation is CASSLGQGGYEQYF.

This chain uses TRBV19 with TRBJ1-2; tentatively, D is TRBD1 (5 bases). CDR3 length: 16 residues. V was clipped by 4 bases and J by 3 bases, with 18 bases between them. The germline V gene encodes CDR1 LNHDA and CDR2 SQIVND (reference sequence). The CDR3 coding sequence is TGTGCCAGTAGTAGCTCCCTCACGGGGGTAGACTATGGCTACACCTTC. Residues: CASSSSLTGVDYGYTF.

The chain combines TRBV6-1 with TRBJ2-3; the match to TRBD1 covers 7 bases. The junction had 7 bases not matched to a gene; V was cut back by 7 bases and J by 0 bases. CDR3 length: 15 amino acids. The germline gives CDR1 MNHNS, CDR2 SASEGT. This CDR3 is CASIRNRGSTDTQYF. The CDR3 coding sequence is TGTGCCAGCATTAGGAACAGGGGTAGCACAGATACGCAGTATTTT.

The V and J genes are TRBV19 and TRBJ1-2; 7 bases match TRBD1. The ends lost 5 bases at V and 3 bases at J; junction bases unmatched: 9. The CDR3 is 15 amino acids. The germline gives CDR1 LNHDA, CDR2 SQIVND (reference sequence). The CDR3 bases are TGTGCCAGTAGTCGGGGGACAGCTAGGGACTATGGCTACACCTTC. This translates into CASSRGTARDYGYTF.

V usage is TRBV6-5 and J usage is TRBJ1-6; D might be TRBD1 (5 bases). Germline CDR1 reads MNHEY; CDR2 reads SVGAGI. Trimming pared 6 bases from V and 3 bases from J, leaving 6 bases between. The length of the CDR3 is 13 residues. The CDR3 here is CASRDNYNSPLHF. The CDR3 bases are TGTGCCAGCAGGGACAACTATAATTCACCCCTCCACTTT.